Following are 10 T cell receptor beta chains from one sample sequenced in a study of human T cells and chemical hapten exposure. TCRdb analysed the RACE reads with MiXCR anew, one entry per CDR3 protein. The table lists more than 70,000 distinct CDR3 sequences, over 9.5% of them singletons. Specified time point: patch test 1, 2 weeks after DPC sensitization. The sample's treatment: therapeutic diphenylcyclopropenone sensitization with weekly scalp DPC. This specimen consisted of whole blood, obtained in connection with sensitization to the hapten diphenylcyclopropenone (DPC). The receptor source for this set is an older woman with alopecia areata. Some clones in this sample may be carry-over from other donors' samples.

This clonotype has a count of ten or more. This sequence joins TRBV7-9 and TRBJ1-1; no definite D call. The V end was cut by 1 base, the J end by 0 bases, with 6 bases between. The CDR3 has 14 residues. Germline CDR1 is SEHNR and CDR2 is FQNEAQ (reference sequence). CDR3 in DNA: TGTGCCAGCAGCTTAGGGATCATGAACACTGAAGCTTTCTTT. Translating it yields CASSLGIMNTEAFF.

This clonotype has just a few counts. This sequence joins TRBV20-1 and TRBJ2-2, with D uncertain. This CDR3 region has 13 residues. Germline assignment: CDR1 DFQATT and CDR2 SNEGSKA (reference sequence). The V end lost 3 bases, the J end lost 3 bases, and 8 bases lay between the germline ends. The CDR3 nucleotides are TGCAGTGCTAGTAGTAGGGACACCGGGGAGCTGTTTTTT. This translates into CSASSRDTGELFF.

The rearrangement uses TRBV4-1 and TRBJ1-1, with D uncertain. V lost 0 bases and J 11 bases, leaving 13 bases between the germline ends. The V gene's germline CDR1 is MGHRA and CDR2 YSYEKL. The CDR3 covers 13 residues. The CDR3 region has the DNA TGCGCCAGCAGCCAAGATGCCCAACTGGGGGCTTTCTTT. Protein product: CASSQDAQLGAFF.

This clonotype was found a few times. The chain uses TRBV29-1 and TRBJ2-7; no definite D call. Germline V gene sequence: CDR1 SQVTM, CDR2 ANQGSEA. The V and J ends lost 4 bases and 4 bases respectively, with 14 bases between them. This CDR3 region has 13 residues. CDR3 protein: CSVVRPESYEQYF. The CDR3 nucleotides read TGCAGCGTTGTTAGGCCAGAGTCGTACGAGCAGTACTTC.

The genes are TRBV29-1 and TRBJ1-1, with D possibly matching TRBD1 (5 bases). Germline V gene sequence: CDR1 SQVTM, CDR2 ANQGSEA. This CDR3 is built from 13 residues. V was pared by 5 bases and J by 0 bases, with 10 bases between. The CDR3 protein is CSVCEGLNTEAFF. Here the CDR3 DNA reads TGCAGCGTTTGTGAGGGACTGAACACTGAAGCTTTCTTT. Drawing the rest from reference TRBV29-1 and TRBJ1-1, the complete variable domain is SAVISQKPSRDICQRGTSLTIQCQVDSQVTMMFWYRQQPGQSLTLIATANQGSEATYESGFVIDKFPISRPNLTFSTLTVSNMSPEDSSIYLCSVCEGLNTEAFFGQGTRLTVV.

This clonotype was detected many times. The CDR3 spells CSAPGVAGSEQYF. As DNA, the CDR3 is TGCAGTGCCCCCGGAGTAGCCGGTTCCGAGCAGTACTTC. The V call is TRBV20-1, the J call TRBJ2-7; the D is unclear. Germline CDR1 is DFQATT and CDR2 is SNEGSKA (reference sequence). The CDR3 covers 13 residues. Trimming removed 6 bases from V and 6 bases from J, with 18 bases in between.

The V gene is TRBV12-3 or TRBV12-4, the J gene TRBJ2-3; D unclear. CDR3 length equals 16 residues. Trimming took off 6 bases at V and 3 bases at J, with 19 bases between the two ends. DNA for the CDR3: TGTGCCAGCAGGTTGTGGGATCCCGCCAAGACAGATACGCAGTATTTT. Translating gives CASRLWDPAKTDTQYF.

The table lists this clonotype with many counts. DNA of the CDR3: TGTGCCAGCAGAAACGGACAGGGGAATTCACCCCTCCACTTT. It translates to CASRNGQGNSPLHF. The chain couples TRBV6-2 or TRBV6-3 to TRBJ1-6; 9 nucleotides line up with TRBD1. The germline V gene has CDR1 MNHEY and CDR2 SVGEGT. With V trimmed by 6 bases and J by 7 bases, 4 bases remained unmatched. CDR3 length: 14 amino acids.

This clonotype was seen ten or more times. The chain recombines TRBV18 with TRBJ2-7, with 7 bases that match TRBD1. Trimming cost V 6 bases and J 0 bases; bases outside gene matches: 5. Looked up from germline, CDR1 is KGHSH and CDR2 is LQKENI. The CDR3 totals 14 residues. The CDR3 loop reads CASSRQGVSYEQYF. CDR3 nucleotides: TGTGCCAGCTCCCGACAGGGCGTCTCCTACGAGCAGTACTTC. The variable domain in full, with the rest retrieved from reference TRBV18 and TRBJ2-7, is NAGVMQNPRHLVRRRGQEARLRCSPMKGHSHVYWYRQLPEEGLKFMVYLQKENIIDESGMPKERFSAEFPKEGPSILRIQQVVRGDSAAYFCASSRQGVSYEQYFGPGTRLTVT.

The V and J genes are TRBV2 and TRBJ2-7, with D unclear. V gave up 8 bases and J gave up 1 base, with 15 bases separating them. The length of the CDR3 is 14 residues. Per the germline V gene, CDR1 is SNHLY and CDR2 is FYNNEI. The DNA for the CDR3 is TGTGCCAGCGGGGATCAAGTAGAATCCTACGAGCAGTACTTC. It yields the protein CASGDQVESYEQYF. Combining the CDR3 with reference TRBV2 and TRBJ2-7 gives the whole variable domain EPEVTQTPSHQVTQMGQEVILRCVPISNHLYFYWYRQILGQKVEFLVSFYNNEISEKSEIFDDQFSVERPDGSNFTLKIRSTKLEDSAMYFCASGDQVESYEQYFGPGTRLTVT.